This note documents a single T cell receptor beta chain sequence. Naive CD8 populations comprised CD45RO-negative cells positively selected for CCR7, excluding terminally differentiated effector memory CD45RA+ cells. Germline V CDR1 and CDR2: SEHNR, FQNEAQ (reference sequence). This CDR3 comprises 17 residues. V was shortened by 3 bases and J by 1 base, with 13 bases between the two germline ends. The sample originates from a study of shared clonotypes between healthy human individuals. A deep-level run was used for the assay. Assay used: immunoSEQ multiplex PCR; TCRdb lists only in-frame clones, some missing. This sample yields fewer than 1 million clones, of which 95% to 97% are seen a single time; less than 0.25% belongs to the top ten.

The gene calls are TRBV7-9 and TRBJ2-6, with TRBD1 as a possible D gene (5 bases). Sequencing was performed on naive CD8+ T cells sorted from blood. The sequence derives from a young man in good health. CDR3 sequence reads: CASSLTVLGSGANVLTF. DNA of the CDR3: TGTGCCAGCAGCTTGACAGTTCTAGGATCTGGGGCCAACGTCCTGACTTTC.